The 10 T cell receptor beta chains presented below share a single source sample, sequenced in a study of T cells in localized non-small cell lung cancer. The method was immunoSEQ multiplex PCR; TCRdb's version includes in-frame clones alone and lacks a portion of them. This sample has thousands of clones; approximately 40% occur once, and the top ten carry approximately 6.2%. The sequenced sample was lung tumor tissue, obtained before any cancer treatment. Every receptor here comes from a woman aged 35 to 69 with stage I lung adenocarcinoma.

The chain recombines TRBV5-1 with TRBJ2-3, with TRBD2 matching 8 bases. The V gene end was trimmed by 1 base and the J gene end by 6 bases; junction bases not matched to a gene: 4. The germline gives CDR1 SGHRS, CDR2 YFSETQ. This CDR3 has 14 amino acids. The CDR3 here is CASSLRAGADTQYF. The CDR3 DNA is TGCGCCAGCAGCTTGAGAGCGGGAGCCGATACGCAGTATTTT.

This clone was observed a handful of times. This chain connects TRBV9 to TRBJ2-4, with 7 bases lining up with TRBD1. In germline, CDR1 is SGDLS, CDR2 YYNGEE. Losses at the gene ends were 6 bases for V and 8 bases for J; bases not matched to a gene: 11. CDR3 size: 14 residues. The DNA for the CDR3 is TGTGCCAGCACCCTGGCCGGGACAGTGGACATTCAGTACTTC. Translation: CASTLAGTVDIQYF.

The chain links TRBV28 to TRBJ1-5; possible D gene TRBD1, 6 bases. Germline CDR1 MDHEN, CDR2 SYDVKM. This CDR3 has 15 residues. The V end was cut by 4 bases, the J end by 0 bases, with 10 bases between. The CDR3 region has the DNA TGTGCCAGCAGTTCCTACAGGGCTAGCAATCAGCCCCAGCATTTT. Its protein is CASSSYRASNQPQHF.

This clone showed up just a few times. J is TRBJ1-2 and V is TRBV19, with D perhaps matching TRBD1 (5 bases). The CDR3 spans 13 residues. Between the trimmed V and J ends, which lost 6 bases and 7 bases, there was a span of 15 bases. Germline CDR1 reads LNHDA; CDR2 reads SQIVND (reference sequence). CDR3 bases: TGTGCCAGTAGGAAGCAGGGAGGAACTGGCTACACCTTC. Translation: CASRKQGGTGYTF.

The chain combines TRBV18 with TRBJ1-2; 12 positions agree with TRBD1. The CDR3 contains 15 residues. Germline V gives CDR1 KGHSH, CDR2 LQKENI. The trim removed 1 base at V and 7 bases at J, leaving 4 bases unmatched. In nucleotides, the CDR3 is TGTGCCAGCTCACCACAGGGACAGGGGGCGCTTGGCTACACCTTC. It codes for CASSPQGQGALGYTF. The full variable domain, its missing parts supplied by reference TRBV18 and TRBJ1-2, is NAGVMQNPRHLVRRRGQEARLRCSPMKGHSHVYWYRQLPEEGLKFMVYLQKENIIDESGMPKERFSAEFPKEGPSILRIQQVVRGDSAAYFCASSPQGQGALGYTFGSGTRLTVV.

The genes are TRBV25-1 and TRBJ2-7, with D unclear. Trimming removed 3 bases from V and 2 bases from J, with 5 bases in between. CDR3 length equals 12 residues. Germline CDR1 reads MGHDK; CDR2 reads SYGVNS. The CDR3 DNA reads TGTGCCAGCAGTGACCGGACCTACGAGCAGTACTTC. This translates into CASSDRTYEQYF.

This clone was observed a handful of times. The chain employs TRBV19 and TRBJ1-3, with 7 bases identical to TRBD1. After removal of 4 bases from V and 3 bases from J, the junction contained 0 bases not matched to a gene. CDR1 and CDR2 (germline): LNHDA, SQIVND (reference sequence). This CDR3 is 13 amino acids long. The CDR3 coding sequence is TGTGCCAGTAGTAGGACAGGTGGAAACACCATATATTTT. Translating it yields CASSRTGGNTIYF.

This clone turned up a few times. J is TRBJ1-1 and V is TRBV5-1, with 7 bases aligning to TRBD1. Trimming at V came to 4 bases and at J to 0 bases, leaving 6 bases not matched to a gene. The CDR3 consists of 15 residues. Per germline, CDR1 SGHRS and CDR2 YFSETQ. DNA of the CDR3: TGCGCCAGCAGCAGGGACAGCCAGATGAACACTGAAGCTTTCTTT. Residues: CASSRDSQMNTEAFF.

V is TRBV19 and J is TRBJ2-1, with a weak D call TRBD2 (6 bases). This CDR3 spans 13 amino acids. V was cut by 10 bases and J by 0 bases, with 10 bases left in between. Per germline, CDR1 LNHDA and CDR2 SQIVND (reference sequence). The CDR3 DNA reads as TGTGCCACAGACGGGGGCTCCTACAATGAGCAGTTCTTC. Translated, it gives CATDGGSYNEQFF.

The CDR3 reads CASSPSGQLTDTQYF. CDR3 nucleotide sequence: TGTGCCAGCTCACCGTCGGGACAGCTCACAGATACGCAGTATTTT. V gene TRBV18 combines with J gene TRBJ2-3; 7 bases are shared with TRBD1. Per the germline V gene, CDR1 is KGHSH and CDR2 is LQKENI. J lost 2 bases, V lost 3 bases, and 5 bases had no gene match. CDR3 size: 15 residues.